These T cell receptor beta chains were read from a single sample in a study of shared clonotypes between healthy human individuals. Here immunoSEQ multiplex PCR was the method, and the copy in TCRdb shows in-frame clones only, minus some. The sample has over a million clones, roughly 98% seen once. The sequenced material came from naive CD4+ T cells sorted from blood. The receptors stem from a man aged 25 to 40 in good health. Each CDR3 is given with its conserved first and last residue. The D gene is left open where the match is weak. Clone size, where shown, is once, few, many, or a class for clones that have expanded.

d_call: TRBD1; clone_size: once; j_call: TRBJ2-3; v_call: TRBV10-3; cdr3_nt: TGTGCCATCAGTGAGTCCGCAGGGGGAGATACGCAGTATTTT; cdr3_aa: CAISESAGGDTQYF
d_call: TRBD2; clone_size: NA; j_call: TRBJ2-1; v_call: TRBV2; cdr3_nt: TGTGCCAGCAGACTAGCGGGATCTTACAATGAGCAGTTCTTC; cdr3_aa: CASRLAGSYNEQFF
d_call: NA; clone_size: NA; j_call: TRBJ2-7; v_call: TRBV7-9; cdr3_nt: TGTGCCAGCAGCTCACAGGCTTCCTACGAGCAGTACTTC; cdr3_aa: CASSSQASYEQYF
d_call: TRBD1; clone_size: NA; j_call: TRBJ2-5; v_call: TRBV7-8; cdr3_nt: TGTGCCAGCACCAGGGACAGGGGCCCCCAAGAGACCCAGTACTTC; cdr3_aa: CASTRDRGPQETQYF
d_call: TRBD2; clone_size: NA; j_call: TRBJ2-3; v_call: TRBV7-8; cdr3_nt: TGTGCCAGCAGCTTGGGATTGACTAGCGGAACAGGAGATACGCAGTATTTT; cdr3_aa: CASSLGLTSGTGDTQYF
d_call: NA; clone_size: once; j_call: TRBJ1-1; v_call: TRBV4-2; cdr3_nt: TGTGCCAGCAGCCAAGTAACGAACGGCGGGGCTTTCTTT; cdr3_aa: CASSQVTNGGAFF
d_call: TRBD2; clone_size: NA; j_call: TRBJ2-1; v_call: TRBV5-1; cdr3_nt: TGCGCCAGCAGCTTGGGGTGGACTAGCAAGAATGAGCAGTTCTTC; cdr3_aa: CASSLGWTSKNEQFF
d_call: TRBD1; clone_size: NA; j_call: TRBJ2-3; v_call: TRBV18; cdr3_nt: TGTGCCAGCTCATCAACAGGGGGCGCAGATACGCAGTATTTT; cdr3_aa: CASSSTGGADTQYF
d_call: NA; clone_size: NA; j_call: TRBJ2-7; v_call: TRBV27; cdr3_nt: TGTGCCAGCAGTTTATTCGGGACGCCCTACGAGCAGTACTTC; cdr3_aa: CASSLFGTPYEQYF
d_call: TRBD2; clone_size: NA; j_call: TRBJ2-3; v_call: TRBV7-3; cdr3_nt: TGTGCCAGCAGCTGGGATCGTAGCGGGAGGTCCTCAGATACGCAGTATTTT; cdr3_aa: CASSWDRSGRSSDTQYF
d_call: NA; clone_size: NA; j_call: TRBJ2-1; v_call: TRBV5-1; cdr3_nt: TGCGCCAGCAGCTTGAGAACGGGAGCGGGCAGTGAGCAGTTCTTC; cdr3_aa: CASSLRTGAGSEQFF
d_call: TRBD1; clone_size: NA; j_call: TRBJ1-1; v_call: TRBV13; cdr3_nt: TGTGCCAGCAGCGGTCCCGGGACAGGGAACACTGAAGCTTTCTTT; cdr3_aa: CASSGPGTGNTEAFF
d_call: NA; clone_size: NA; j_call: TRBJ2-1; v_call: TRBV5-1; cdr3_nt: TGCGCCAGCAGCCCGACTAGGGCTACCTACAATGAGCAGTTCTTC; cdr3_aa: CASSPTRATYNEQFF
d_call: NA; clone_size: NA; j_call: TRBJ1-1; v_call: TRBV7-3; cdr3_nt: TGTGCCAGCAGCTTAAACGGTGGGATCACTGAAGCTTTCTTT; cdr3_aa: CASSLNGGITEAFF
d_call: NA; clone_size: NA; j_call: TRBJ2-6; v_call: TRBV18; cdr3_nt: TGTGCCACGGGACCCCTCTCTGGGGCCAACGTCCTGACTTTC; cdr3_aa: CATGPLSGANVLTF
d_call: NA; clone_size: NA; j_call: TRBJ2-1; v_call: TRBV7-3; cdr3_nt: TGTGCCAGCAGCCCCGGAGCAGGGTACAATGAGCAGTTCTTC; cdr3_aa: CASSPGAGYNEQFF
d_call: NA; clone_size: NA; j_call: TRBJ1-2; v_call: TRBV27; cdr3_nt: TGTGCCAGCAGTACTACCGCCGGGGGCTACACCTTC; cdr3_aa: CASSTTAGGYTF
d_call: NA; clone_size: NA; j_call: TRBJ2-3; v_call: TRBV5-4; cdr3_nt: TGTGCCAGCAGCTTGGCAGTCCTGGCAGATACGCAGTATTTT; cdr3_aa: CASSLAVLADTQYF
d_call: NA; clone_size: NA; j_call: TRBJ2-7; v_call: TRBV10-1; cdr3_nt: TGCGCCAGCAGTCCCGGGAGTGGCTACGAGCAGTACTTC; cdr3_aa: CASSPGSGYEQYF
d_call: TRBD2; clone_size: NA; j_call: TRBJ2-5; v_call: TRBV15; cdr3_nt: TGTGCCACCAAAAGACTAGCGGGAGAAGAGACCCAGTACTTC; cdr3_aa: CATKRLAGEETQYF
d_call: NA; clone_size: NA; j_call: TRBJ2-7; v_call: TRBV19; cdr3_nt: TGTGCCAGTAGCACAGCTCGCTCCTACGAGCAGTACTTC; cdr3_aa: CASSTARSYEQYF
d_call: NA; clone_size: NA; j_call: TRBJ1-3; v_call: TRBV18; cdr3_nt: TGTGCCAGCTCACCAGACAGTCTACCAGGCAACACCATATATTTT; cdr3_aa: CASSPDSLPGNTIYF
d_call: TRBD1; clone_size: NA; j_call: TRBJ2-7; v_call: TRBV27; cdr3_nt: TGTGCCAGCAGTTTATCGTCCGCGTACAGGGGCGCCGAGTACGAGCAGTACTTC; cdr3_aa: CASSLSSAYRGAEYEQYF
d_call: NA; clone_size: NA; j_call: TRBJ2-5; v_call: TRBV20-1; cdr3_nt: TGCAGCCCATTACGGGGGGAGACCCAGTACTTC; cdr3_aa: CSPLRGETQYF
d_call: NA; clone_size: NA; j_call: TRBJ2-7; v_call: TRBV7-9; cdr3_nt: TGTGCCAGCAGCCCGCTAAGAGGTAGCTACGAGCAGTACTTC; cdr3_aa: CASSPLRGSYEQYF
d_call: NA; clone_size: NA; j_call: TRBJ1-5; v_call: TRBV19; cdr3_nt: TGTGCCAGTAGTACAACAGGGAGCTATAGCAATCAGCCCCAGCATTTT; cdr3_aa: CASSTTGSYSNQPQHF
d_call: NA; clone_size: few; j_call: TRBJ1-1; v_call: TRBV30; cdr3_nt: TGTGCCTGGAGTCGACCCGATTACAGGGTAATGAACACTGAAGCTTTCTTT; cdr3_aa: CAWSRPDYRVMNTEAFF
d_call: NA; clone_size: NA; j_call: TRBJ2-3; v_call: TRBV9; cdr3_nt: TGTGCCAGCAGCCCAATCGGTGGAGATACGCAGTATTTT; cdr3_aa: CASSPIGGDTQYF
d_call: NA; clone_size: NA; j_call: TRBJ2-3; v_call: TRBV19; cdr3_nt: TGTGCCAGTAGTAATCTAGCGTACACAGATACGCAGTATTTT; cdr3_aa: CASSNLAYTDTQYF
d_call: NA; clone_size: NA; j_call: TRBJ2-1; v_call: TRBV10-3; cdr3_nt: TGTGCCATCAGTGAGGCGGGGTGGACCCTCAATGAGCAGTTCTTC; cdr3_aa: CAISEAGWTLNEQFF
d_call: NA; clone_size: NA; j_call: TRBJ2-3; v_call: TRBV7-9; cdr3_nt: TGTGCCAGCAGCTTTGAGTACACAGATACGCAGTATTTT; cdr3_aa: CASSFEYTDTQYF
d_call: TRBD1; clone_size: NA; j_call: TRBJ1-5; v_call: TRBV2; cdr3_nt: TGTGCCAGCAGTCAGGGGACAGGGGGTCAGCCCCAGCATTTT; cdr3_aa: CASSQGTGGQPQHF
d_call: NA; clone_size: NA; j_call: TRBJ2-1; v_call: TRBV18; cdr3_nt: TGTGCCAGCTCACCGACTAGGTTCAATTACCGGGAGCAGTTCTTC; cdr3_aa: CASSPTRFNYREQFF
d_call: NA; clone_size: NA; j_call: TRBJ2-7; v_call: TRBV9; cdr3_nt: TGTGCCAGCAGCGTAGCTATGGGGGGCGAGCAGTACTTC; cdr3_aa: CASSVAMGGEQYF
d_call: NA; clone_size: NA; j_call: TRBJ1-5; v_call: TRBV7-9; cdr3_nt: TGTGCCAGCAGCTTCGGAAACAGCCTCTCCCATTTT; cdr3_aa: CASSFGNSLSHF
d_call: NA; clone_size: NA; j_call: TRBJ2-2; v_call: TRBV11-3; cdr3_nt: TGTGCCAGCAGCTTAGTACGCACCGGGGAGCTGTTTTTT; cdr3_aa: CASSLVRTGELFF
d_call: NA; clone_size: NA; j_call: TRBJ1-2; v_call: TRBV30; cdr3_nt: TGTGCCTGGAGTAGAGGGGACCCGGCGGGCTACACCTTC; cdr3_aa: CAWSRGDPAGYTF
d_call: NA; clone_size: NA; j_call: TRBJ1-5; v_call: TRBV27; cdr3_nt: TGTGCCAGCCGGACCGGGACCAATCAGCCCCAGCATTTT; cdr3_aa: CASRTGTNQPQHF
d_call: TRBD1; clone_size: NA; j_call: TRBJ2-7; v_call: TRBV28; cdr3_nt: TGTGCCAGCAGACCGGGACAGCCTCCCTACGAGCAGTACTTC; cdr3_aa: CASRPGQPPYEQYF
d_call: NA; clone_size: NA; j_call: TRBJ2-1; v_call: TRBV2; cdr3_nt: TGTGCCAGCAGTGATCAGGTAAATGAGCAGTTCTTC; cdr3_aa: CASSDQVNEQFF
d_call: NA; clone_size: NA; j_call: TRBJ1-4; v_call: TRBV5-1; cdr3_nt: TGCGCCAGCAGCTTGGGCAGACCAAATGAAAAACTGTTTTTT; cdr3_aa: CASSLGRPNEKLFF
d_call: NA; clone_size: once; j_call: TRBJ2-1; v_call: TRBV10-3; cdr3_nt: TGTGCCATCAGTGAGGGTCTTTTAGGGGGGGCTGGCCACAATGAGCAGTTCTTC; cdr3_aa: CAISEGLLGGAGHNEQFF